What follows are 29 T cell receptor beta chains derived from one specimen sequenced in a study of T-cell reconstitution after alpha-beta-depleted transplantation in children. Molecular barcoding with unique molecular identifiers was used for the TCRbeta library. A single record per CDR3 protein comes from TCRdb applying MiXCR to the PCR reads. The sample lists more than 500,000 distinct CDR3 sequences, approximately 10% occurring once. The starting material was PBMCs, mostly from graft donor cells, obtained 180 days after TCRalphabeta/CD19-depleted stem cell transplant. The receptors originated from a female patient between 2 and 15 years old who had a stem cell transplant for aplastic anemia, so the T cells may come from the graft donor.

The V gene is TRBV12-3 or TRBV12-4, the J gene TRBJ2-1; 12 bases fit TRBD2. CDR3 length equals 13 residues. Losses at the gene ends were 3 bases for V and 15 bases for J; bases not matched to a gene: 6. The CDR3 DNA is TGTGCCAGCAGTTTCGGGACTAGCGGGCCCCCGTTCTTC. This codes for CASSFGTSGPPFF.

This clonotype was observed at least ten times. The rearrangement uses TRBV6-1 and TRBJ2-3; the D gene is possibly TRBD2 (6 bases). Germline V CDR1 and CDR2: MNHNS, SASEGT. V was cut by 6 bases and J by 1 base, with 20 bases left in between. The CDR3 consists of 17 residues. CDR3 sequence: CASRPILAVLGTDTQYF. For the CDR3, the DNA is TGTGCCAGCAGGCCCATTTTAGCGGTCCTAGGCACAGATACGCAGTATTTT.

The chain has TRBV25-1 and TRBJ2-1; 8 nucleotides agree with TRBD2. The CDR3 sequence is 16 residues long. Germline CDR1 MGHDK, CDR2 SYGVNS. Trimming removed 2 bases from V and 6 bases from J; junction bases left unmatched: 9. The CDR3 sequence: CASSEPPGTRRNEQFF. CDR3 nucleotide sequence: TGTGCCAGCAGTGAACCCCCCGGGACTAGGCGCAATGAGCAGTTCTTC.

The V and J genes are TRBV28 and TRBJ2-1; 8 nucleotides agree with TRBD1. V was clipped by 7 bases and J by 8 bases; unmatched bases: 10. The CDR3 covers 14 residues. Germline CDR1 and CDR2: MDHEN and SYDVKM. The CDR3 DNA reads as TGTGCCAGCAACCCCGACGACAGGGGCGATGAGCAGTTCTTC. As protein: CASNPDDRGDEQFF. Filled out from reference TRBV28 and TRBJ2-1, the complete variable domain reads DVKVTQSSRYLVKRTGEKVFLECVQDMDHENMFWYRQDPGLGLRLIYFSYDVKMKEKGDIPEGYSVSREKKERFSLILESASTNQTSMYLCASNPDDRGDEQFFGPGTRLTVL.

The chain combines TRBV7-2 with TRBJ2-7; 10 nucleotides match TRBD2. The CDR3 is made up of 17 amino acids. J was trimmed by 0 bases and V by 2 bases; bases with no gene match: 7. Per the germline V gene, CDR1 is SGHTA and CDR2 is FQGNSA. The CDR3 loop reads CASSLTGLATSSYEQYF. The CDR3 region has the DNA TGTGCCAGCAGCTTAACGGGACTAGCGACAAGCTCCTACGAGCAGTACTTC.

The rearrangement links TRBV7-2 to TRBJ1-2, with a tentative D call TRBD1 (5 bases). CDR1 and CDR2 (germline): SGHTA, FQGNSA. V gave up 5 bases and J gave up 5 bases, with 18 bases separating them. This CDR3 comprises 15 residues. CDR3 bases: TGTGCCAGCAGCCCGGCAGACAGCAAATTGTATGGCTACACCTTC. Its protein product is CASSPADSKLYGYTF.

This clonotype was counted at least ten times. Here the CDR3 DNA reads TGTGCCAGCAGTTACTCTCAACAGTCCCCATTCGGCTACACCTTC. Translated, it gives CASSYSQQSPFGYTF. The chain combines TRBV6-2 or TRBV6-3 with TRBJ1-2; D gene uncertain. Germline V CDR1 and CDR2: MNHEY, SVGEGT. The CDR3 length is 15 residues. Trimming took off 0 bases at V and 8 bases at J, with 16 bases between the two ends.

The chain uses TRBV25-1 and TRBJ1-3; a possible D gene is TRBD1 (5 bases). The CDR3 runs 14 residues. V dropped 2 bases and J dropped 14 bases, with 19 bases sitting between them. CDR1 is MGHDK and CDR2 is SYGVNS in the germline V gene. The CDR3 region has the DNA TGTGCCAGCAGTGAACCCGGCGGAGGGACCCATTTATATTTT. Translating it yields CASSEPGGGTHLYF.

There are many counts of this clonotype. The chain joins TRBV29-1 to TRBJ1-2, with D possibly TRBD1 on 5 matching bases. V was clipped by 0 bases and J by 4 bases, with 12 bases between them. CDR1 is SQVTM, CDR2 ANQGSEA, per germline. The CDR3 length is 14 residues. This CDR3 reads CSVEDRRGAYGYTF. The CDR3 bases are TGCAGCGTTGAAGATCGGAGGGGCGCCTATGGCTACACCTTC.

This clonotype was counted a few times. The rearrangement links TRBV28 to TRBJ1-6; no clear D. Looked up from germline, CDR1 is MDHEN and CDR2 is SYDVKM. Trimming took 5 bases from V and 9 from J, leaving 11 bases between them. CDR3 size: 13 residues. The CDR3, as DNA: TGTGCCAGCAGTCCGAGGTTGTCTTCACCCCTCCACTTT. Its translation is CASSPRLSSPLHF.

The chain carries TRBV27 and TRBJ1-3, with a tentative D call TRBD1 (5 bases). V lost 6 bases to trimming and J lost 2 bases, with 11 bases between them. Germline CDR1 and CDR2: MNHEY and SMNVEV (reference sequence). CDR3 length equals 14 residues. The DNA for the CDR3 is TGTGCCAGCAGGCTTCAGGGAACTGGAAACACCATATATTTT. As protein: CASRLQGTGNTIYF.

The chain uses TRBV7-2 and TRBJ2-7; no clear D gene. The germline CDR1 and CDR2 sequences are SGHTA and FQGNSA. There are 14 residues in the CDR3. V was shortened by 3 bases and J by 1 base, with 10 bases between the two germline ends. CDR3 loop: CASSFSGKSYEQYF. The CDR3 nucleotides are TGTGCCAGCAGCTTTAGTGGGAAGTCCTACGAGCAGTACTTC.

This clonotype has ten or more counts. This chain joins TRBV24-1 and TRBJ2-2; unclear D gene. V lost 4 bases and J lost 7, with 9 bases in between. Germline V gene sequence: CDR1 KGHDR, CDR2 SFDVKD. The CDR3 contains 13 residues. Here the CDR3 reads CATSDLLIGELFF. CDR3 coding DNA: TGTGCCACCAGTGACCTACTAATCGGGGAGCTGTTTTTT.

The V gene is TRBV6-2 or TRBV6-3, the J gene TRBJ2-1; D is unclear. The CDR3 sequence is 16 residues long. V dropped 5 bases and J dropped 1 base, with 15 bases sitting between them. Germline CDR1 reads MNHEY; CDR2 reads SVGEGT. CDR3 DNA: TGTGCCAGCAGTCCGTCAACAGCGAATTCCTACAATGAGCAGTTCTTC. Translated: CASSPSTANSYNEQFF.

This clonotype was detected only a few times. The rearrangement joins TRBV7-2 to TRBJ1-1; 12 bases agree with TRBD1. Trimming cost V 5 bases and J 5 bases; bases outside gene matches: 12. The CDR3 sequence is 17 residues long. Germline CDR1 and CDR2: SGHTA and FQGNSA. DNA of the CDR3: TGTGCCAGCAGCGCAGTCGGGACAGGGGGCCCGAGAACTGAAGCTTTCTTT. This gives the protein CASSAVGTGGPRTEAFF. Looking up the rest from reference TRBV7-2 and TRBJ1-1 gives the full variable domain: GAGVSQSPSNKVTEKGKDVELRCDPISGHTALYWYRQSLGQGLEFLIYFQGNSAPDKSGLPSDRFSAERTGGSVSTLTIQRTQQEDSAVYLCASSAVGTGGPRTEAFFGQGTRLTVV.

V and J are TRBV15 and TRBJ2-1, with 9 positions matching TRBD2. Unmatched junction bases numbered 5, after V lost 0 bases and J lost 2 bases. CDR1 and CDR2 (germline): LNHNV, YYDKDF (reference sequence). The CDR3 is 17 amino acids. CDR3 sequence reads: CATSRDSASGAYNEQFF. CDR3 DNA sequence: TGTGCCACCAGCAGAGATTCGGCTAGCGGGGCCTACAATGAGCAGTTCTTC.

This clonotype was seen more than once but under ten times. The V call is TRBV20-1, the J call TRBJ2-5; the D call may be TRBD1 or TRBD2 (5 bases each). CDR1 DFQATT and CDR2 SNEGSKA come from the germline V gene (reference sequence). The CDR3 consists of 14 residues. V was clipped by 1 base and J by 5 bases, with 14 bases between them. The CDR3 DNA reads TGCAGTGCTAGAGCCGGGACCGTGGCGGAGACCCAGTACTTC. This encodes CSARAGTVAETQYF.

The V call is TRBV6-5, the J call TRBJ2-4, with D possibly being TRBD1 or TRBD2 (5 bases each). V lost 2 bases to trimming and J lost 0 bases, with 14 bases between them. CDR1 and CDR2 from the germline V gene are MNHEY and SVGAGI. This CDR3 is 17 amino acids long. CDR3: CASSYAEGSIAKNIQYF. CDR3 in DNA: TGTGCCAGCAGTTACGCAGAGGGGTCCATAGCCAAAAACATTCAGTACTTC.

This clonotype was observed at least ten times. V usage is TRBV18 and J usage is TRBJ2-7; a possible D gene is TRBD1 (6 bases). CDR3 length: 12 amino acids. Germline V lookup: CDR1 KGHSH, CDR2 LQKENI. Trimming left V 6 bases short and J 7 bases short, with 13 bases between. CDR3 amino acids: CASSSGAREQYF. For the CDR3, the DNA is TGTGCCAGCTCCTCAGGGGCCAGGGAGCAGTACTTC.

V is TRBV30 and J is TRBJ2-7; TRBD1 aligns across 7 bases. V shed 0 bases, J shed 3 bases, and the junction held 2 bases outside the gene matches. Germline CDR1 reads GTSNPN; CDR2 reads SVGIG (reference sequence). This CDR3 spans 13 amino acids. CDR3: CAWSVGTVYEQYF. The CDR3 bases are TGTGCCTGGAGTGTAGGGACAGTCTACGAGCAGTACTTC. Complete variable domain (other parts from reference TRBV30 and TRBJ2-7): SQTIHQWPATLVQPVGSPLSLECTVEGTSNPNLYWYRQAAGRGLQLLFYSVGIGQISSEVPQNLSASRPQDRQFILSSKKLLLSDSGFYLCAWSVGTVYEQYFGPGTRLTVT.

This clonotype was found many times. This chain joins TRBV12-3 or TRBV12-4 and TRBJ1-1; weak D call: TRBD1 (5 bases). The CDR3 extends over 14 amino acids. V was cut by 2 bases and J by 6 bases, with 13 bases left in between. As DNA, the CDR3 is TGTGCCAGCAGTTTACGGCAGGGTACAGCTGAAGCTTTCTTT. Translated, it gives CASSLRQGTAEAFF.

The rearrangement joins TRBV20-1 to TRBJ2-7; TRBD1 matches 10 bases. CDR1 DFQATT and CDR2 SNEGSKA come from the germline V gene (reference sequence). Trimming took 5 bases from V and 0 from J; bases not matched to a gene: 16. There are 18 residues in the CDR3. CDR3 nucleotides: TGCAGTGCTCATCTTTCCGGGACAGGGGAAGAAGGCTCCTACGAGCAGTACTTC. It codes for CSAHLSGTGEEGSYEQYF.

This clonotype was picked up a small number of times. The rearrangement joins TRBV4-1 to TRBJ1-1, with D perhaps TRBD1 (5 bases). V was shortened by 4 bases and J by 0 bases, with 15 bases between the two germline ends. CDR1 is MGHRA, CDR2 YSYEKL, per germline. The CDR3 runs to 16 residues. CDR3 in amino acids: CASSPSTALMNTEAFF. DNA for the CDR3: TGCGCCAGCAGCCCCTCGACAGCCCTGATGAACACTGAAGCTTTCTTT.

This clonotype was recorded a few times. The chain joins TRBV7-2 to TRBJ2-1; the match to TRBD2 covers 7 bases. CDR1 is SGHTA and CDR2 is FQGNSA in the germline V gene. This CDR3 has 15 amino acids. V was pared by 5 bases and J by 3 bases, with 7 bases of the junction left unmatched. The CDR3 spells CASSPGTNYYNEQFF. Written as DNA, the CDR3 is TGTGCCAGCAGCCCCGGGACTAACTACTACAATGAGCAGTTCTTC.

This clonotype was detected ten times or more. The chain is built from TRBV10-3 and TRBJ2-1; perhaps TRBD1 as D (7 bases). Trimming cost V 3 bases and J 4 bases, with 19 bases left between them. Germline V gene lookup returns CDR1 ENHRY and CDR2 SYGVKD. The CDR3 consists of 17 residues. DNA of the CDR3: TGTGCCATCAGTGACAGGGGGACTTCGGGGCCTTACAATGAGCAGTTCTTC. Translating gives CAISDRGTSGPYNEQFF.

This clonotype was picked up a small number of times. CDR3 residues: CASSRRAPNKDTQYF. The DNA of the CDR3 is TGTGCCAGCAGTCGCCGGGCCCCTAACAAAGATACGCAGTATTTT. The chain carries TRBV5-5 and TRBJ2-3; D is unresolved. The CDR3 covers 15 residues. The ends were cut back, 5 bases at V and 5 bases at J, with 18 bases in the middle. Germline CDR1 reads SGHKS; CDR2 reads YYEKEE (reference sequence).

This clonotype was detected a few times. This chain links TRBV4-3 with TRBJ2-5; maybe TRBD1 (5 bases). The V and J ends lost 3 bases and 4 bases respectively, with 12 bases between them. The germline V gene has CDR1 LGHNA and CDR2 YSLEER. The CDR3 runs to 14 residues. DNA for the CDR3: TGCGCCAGCAGCCACTTAGGGGAAGGAGAGACCCAGTACTTC. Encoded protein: CASSHLGEGETQYF.

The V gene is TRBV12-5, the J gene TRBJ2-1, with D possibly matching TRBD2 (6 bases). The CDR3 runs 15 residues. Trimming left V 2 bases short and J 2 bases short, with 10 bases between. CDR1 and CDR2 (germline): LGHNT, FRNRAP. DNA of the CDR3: TGTGCTAGTGGTTTGTTGCGGGAAACCTACAATGAGCAGTTCTTC. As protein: CASGLLRETYNEQFF.

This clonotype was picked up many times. Here the CDR3 reads CASSLAGRGNQPQHF. The CDR3 nucleotides are TGTGCCAGCAGCTTAGCAGGTCGGGGTAATCAGCCCCAGCATTTT. V and J are TRBV7-2 and TRBJ1-5; D is unclear. Germline loops: CDR1 SGHTA, CDR2 FQGNSA. This CDR3 comprises 15 residues. V lost 0 bases and J lost 4, with 10 bases in between.